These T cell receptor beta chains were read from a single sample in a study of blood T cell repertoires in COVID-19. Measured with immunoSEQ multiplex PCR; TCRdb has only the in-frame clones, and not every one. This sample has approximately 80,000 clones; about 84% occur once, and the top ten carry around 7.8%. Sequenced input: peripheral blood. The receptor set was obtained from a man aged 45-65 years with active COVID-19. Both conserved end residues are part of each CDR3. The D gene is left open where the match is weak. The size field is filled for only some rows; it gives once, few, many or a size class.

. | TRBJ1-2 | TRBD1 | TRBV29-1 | TGCAGCGCGACGACAGGGGAGTATGGCTACACCTTC | CSATTGEYGYTF
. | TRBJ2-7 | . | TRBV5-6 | TGTGCCAGCAGCTTGGGGGGGGGCCGAGTTTACGAGCAGTACTTC | CASSLGGGRVYEQYF
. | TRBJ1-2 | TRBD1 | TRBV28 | TGTGCCAGCAGATACCGACAGGGGCAGGGCTACACCTTC | CASRYRQGQGYTF
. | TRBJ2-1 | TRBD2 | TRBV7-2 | TGTGCCAGCAGCTTACTTGGACTAGCGGGGGGGAATGAGCAGTTCTTC | CASSLLGLAGGNEQFF
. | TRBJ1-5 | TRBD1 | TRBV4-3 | TGCGCCAGCAGCCTGGGACAGGCAAATCAGCCCCAGCATTTT | CASSLGQANQPQHF
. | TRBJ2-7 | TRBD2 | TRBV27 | TGTGCCAGCAGTTTACTAGCGGGGGGGACGGCTTACGAGCAGTACTTC | CASSLLAGGTAYEQYF
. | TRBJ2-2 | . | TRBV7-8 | TGTGCCAGCAGCCCAGGCCCCGGCGGGGAGCTGTTTTTT | CASSPGPGGELFF
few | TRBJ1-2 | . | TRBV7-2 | TGTGCCAGCAGCTTAGGACAGAGCACTAACTATGGCTACACCTTC | CASSLGQSTNYGYTF
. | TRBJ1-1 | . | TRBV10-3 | TGTGCCATCAGTGAGTCTCGGGGCACTGAAGCTTTCTTT | CAISESRGTEAFF
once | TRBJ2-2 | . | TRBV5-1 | TGCGCCAGCAGCTTGGACAGGGTAGGGGCCGGGGAGCTGTTTTTT | CASSLDRVGAGELFF
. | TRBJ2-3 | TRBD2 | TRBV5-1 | TGCGCCAGCAGCTGGGAGGGAGATACGCAGTATTTT | CASSWEGDTQYF
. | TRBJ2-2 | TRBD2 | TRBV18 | TGTGCCAGCTCATCCGGACTAGCGGGGGCACTCACCGGGGAGCTGTTTTTT | CASSSGLAGALTGELFF
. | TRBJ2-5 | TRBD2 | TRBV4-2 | TGTGCCAGCAGCCCTTCGTCTAGCGGGGCTCAAGAGACCCAGTACTTC | CASSPSSSGAQETQYF
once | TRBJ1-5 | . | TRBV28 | TGTGCCAGCAGTTTATGGGGTATAGGGGGATCTGTGGGACAGCCCCAGCATTTT | CASSLWGIGGSVGQPQHF
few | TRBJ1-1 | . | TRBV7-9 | TGTGCCAGCAGCTTAGTGGGCAGGGGTGCTGAAGCTTTCTTT | CASSLVGRGAEAFF
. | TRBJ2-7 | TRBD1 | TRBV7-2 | TGTGCCAGCACCGGACAGGGCGGGGAGCAGTACTTC | CASTGQGGEQYF
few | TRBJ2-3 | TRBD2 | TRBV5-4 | TGTGCCAGCAGCCTAGTGTCCCGGGGGGGCCGGAATACGCAGTATTTT | CASSLVSRGGRNTQYF
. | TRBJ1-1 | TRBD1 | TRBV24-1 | TGTGCCACCAGTGATGGGGGACAGGGGATTCGAGAAGCTTTCTTT | CATSDGGQGIREAFF
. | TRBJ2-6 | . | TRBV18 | TGTGCCAGCTCCCTTACTGGGGCCAACGTCCTGACTTTC | CASSLTGANVLTF
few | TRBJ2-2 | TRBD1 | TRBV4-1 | TGCGCCAGCAGCCAGTCGGGACAGGGGGGTAACACCGGGGAGCTGTTTTTT | CASSQSGQGGNTGELFF
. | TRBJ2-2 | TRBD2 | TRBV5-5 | TGTGCCAGCAGCTTACTAGCGGGGGTTGGGGAGCTGTTTTTT | CASSLLAGVGELFF
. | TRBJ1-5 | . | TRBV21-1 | TGTGCCAGCAGCACAGGACAGGGAGGGCAGCCCCAGCATTTT | CASSTGQGGQPQHF
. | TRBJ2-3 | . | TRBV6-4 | TGTGCCAGCAGTGACTACAGGTCCGGCACAGATACGCAGTATTTT | CASSDYRSGTDTQYF
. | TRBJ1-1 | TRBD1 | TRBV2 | TGTGCCAGCAGTGATGGTATGGGACAGATTCGTCCTGAAGCTTTCTTT | CASSDGMGQIRPEAFF
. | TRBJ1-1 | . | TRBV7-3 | TGTGCCAGCAGCTCCTGGCCGGGGTCCACTGAAGCTTTCTTT | CASSSWPGSTEAFF
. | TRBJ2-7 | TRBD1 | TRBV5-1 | TGCGCCAGCAGCTTAGGGACAGGGCAGGCCTACGAGCAGTACTTC | CASSLGTGQAYEQYF
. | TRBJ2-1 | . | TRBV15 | TGTGCCACCAGCAGAGATTCTGGGAGCTCCTACAATGAGCAGTTCTTC | CATSRDSGSSYNEQFF
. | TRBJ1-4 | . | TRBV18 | TGTGCCAGCTCACCACCGCTGGGGGCCATAGCTAATGAAAAACTGTTTTTT | CASSPPLGAIANEKLFF
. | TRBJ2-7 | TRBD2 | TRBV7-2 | TGTGCCAGCAGCTTGGGAGGGTCTAGCTCCTACGAGCAGTACTTC | CASSLGGSSSYEQYF
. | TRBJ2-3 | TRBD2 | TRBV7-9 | TGTGCCAGCAGTTCCGGACTAGTCGGAGAGTATTTT | CASSSGLVGEYF
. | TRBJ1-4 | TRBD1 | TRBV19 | TGTGCCAGTAGTATAAGGGACAGGGCCGCAACTAATGAAAAACTGTTTTTT | CASSIRDRAATNEKLFF
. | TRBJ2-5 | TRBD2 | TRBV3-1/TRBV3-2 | TGTGCCAGCAGCCAAGGGGGACTAGCGGGGACGACTAAAGAGACCCAGTACTTC | CASSQGGLAGTTKETQYF
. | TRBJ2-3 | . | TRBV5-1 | TGCGCCAGCAGCTTCCGGGGAGAGGTTAGCACAGATACGCAGTATTTT | CASSFRGEVSTDTQYF
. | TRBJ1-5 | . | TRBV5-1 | TGCGCCAGCAGCTTGCAGGGGAATCAGCCCCAGCATTTT | CASSLQGNQPQHF
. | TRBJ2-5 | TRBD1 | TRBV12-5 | TGTGCTAGTGGTGGACCCGGGACAGGGGAGACCCAGTACTTC | CASGGPGTGETQYF
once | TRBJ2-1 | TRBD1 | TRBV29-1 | TGCAGCGTTGTTGTGACAGGGCTCTACAATGAGCAGTTCTTC | CSVVVTGLYNEQFF
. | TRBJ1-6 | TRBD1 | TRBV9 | TGTGCCAGCAGCGCCAGGGGGAGAGAAAGATCACCCCTCCACTTT | CASSARGRERSPLHF
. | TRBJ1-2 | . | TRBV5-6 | TGTGCCAGCAGTACGGGAACTTATGGCTACACCTTC | CASSTGTYGYTF
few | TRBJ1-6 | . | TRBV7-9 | TGTGCCAGCAGCTCTACTTACAGAAATTCACCCCTCCACTTT | CASSSTYRNSPLHF
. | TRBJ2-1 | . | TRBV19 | TGTGCCAGTAGTGTCGGGGATGAGCAGTTCTTC | CASSVGDEQFF
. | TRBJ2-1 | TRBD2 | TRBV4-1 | TGCGCCAGCAGCCAAGTGGGACTAGCGGGAGATGAGCAGTTCTTC | CASSQVGLAGDEQFF
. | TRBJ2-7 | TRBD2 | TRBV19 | TGTGCCAGTAGTACAGCGGGAGGCTTCGAGCAGTACTTC | CASSTAGGFEQYF